The 25 T cell receptor beta chains listed next were all sequenced from one sample in a study of blood T cell repertoires in COVID-19. Repertoires were generated with immunoSEQ multiplex PCR, while TCRdb's copy carries only in-frame clones and drops some. This sample yields fewer than 600,000 clones, of which approximately 87% are seen a single time; about 2% belongs to the top ten. Sequences were obtained from PBMCs or T cells enriched from blood (not recorded which). The receptors derive from a woman in her thirties or forties who had recovered from COVID-19.

The chain employs TRBV19 and TRBJ1-2, with 8 nucleotides matching TRBD1. J lost 3 bases, V lost 8 bases, and 14 bases had no gene match. The length of the CDR3 is 16 residues. Germline V gives CDR1 LNHDA, CDR2 SQIVND (reference sequence). The DNA for the CDR3 is TGTGCCAGTGGCCGGACAGGGCCGGCCTTAGACTATGGCTACACCTTC. Translated, it gives CASGRTGPALDYGYTF.

The rearrangement uses TRBV5-1 and TRBJ2-1; 14 positions match TRBD2. Germline V gives CDR1 SGHRS, CDR2 YFSETQ. With V trimmed by 4 bases and J by 0 bases, 9 bases remained unmatched. CDR3 length: 19 residues. The CDR3 region has the DNA TGCGCCAGCAGCACCGGACTAGCGGGAGGTTTAAGCTCCTACAATGAGCAGTTCTTC. Protein sequence: CASSTGLAGGLSSYNEQFF.

V gene TRBV19 combines with J gene TRBJ2-1; 7 bases match TRBD2. The J segment lost 0 bases and the V segment lost 7 bases, leaving 0 bases of the junction unmatched. The CDR3 is 13 residues long. Germline CDR1 and CDR2: LNHDA and SQIVND (reference sequence). The CDR3 region has the DNA TGTGCCAGTACTAGCGGCTCCTACAATGAGCAGTTCTTC. Encoded protein: CASTSGSYNEQFF.

V is TRBV20-1 and J is TRBJ1-4; D is undetermined. CDR1 and CDR2 (germline): DFQATT, SNEGSKA (reference sequence). This CDR3 has 14 amino acids. Trimming shortened V by 6 bases and J by 0 bases, and 11 bases separated the two germline ends. The CDR3 coding sequence is TGCAGTGCCAGTGACCGAGCAACTAATGAAAAACTGTTTTTT. Encoded protein: CSASDRATNEKLFF.

J is TRBJ2-1 and V is TRBV7-2; a weak D match, TRBD1 (7 bases). The CDR3 covers 15 residues. V shed 2 bases and J shed 4 bases, with 12 bases lying between them. CDR1 SGHTA and CDR2 FQGNSA come from the germline V gene. The CDR3 DNA follows: TGTGCCAGCAGCTTATGGGGGGACAGATACAATGAGCAGTTCTTC. It encodes CASSLWGDRYNEQFF.

The chain has TRBV6-2 or TRBV6-3 and TRBJ1-1; TRBD1 matches at 10 bases. The CDR3 is 16 amino acids. The V gene's germline CDR1 is MNHEY and CDR2 SVGEGT. V dropped 0 bases and J dropped 7; count of bases not matched to a gene: 8. The CDR3 sequence: CASSYSTGGAYVEAFF. DNA for the CDR3: TGTGCCAGCAGTTACTCGACAGGGGGCGCCTATGTTGAAGCTTTCTTT.

The rearrangement uses TRBV5-6 and TRBJ1-2, with 8 bases that match TRBD1. Germline assignment: CDR1 SGHDT and CDR2 YYEEEE. The CDR3 has 17 residues. The trim removed 0 bases at V and 1 base at J, leaving 8 bases unmatched. The CDR3 sequence: CASSLAQGARVNYGYTF. The CDR3 region has the DNA TGTGCCAGCAGCTTGGCTCAGGGGGCGCGGGTTAACTATGGCTACACCTTC.

The rearrangement joins TRBV5-1 to TRBJ1-2; 11 bases agree with TRBD1. The CDR3 contains 15 residues. The V segment lost 8 bases and the J segment 4 bases; nucleotides outside the gene matches: 10. Germline-derived CDR1 and CDR2 are SGHRS and YFSETQ. The CDR3 loop is CASGQGATSGYGYTF. The CDR3 DNA follows: TGCGCCAGTGGACAGGGGGCAACCTCTGGCTATGGCTACACCTTC.

The chain combines TRBV14 with TRBJ1-4; 9 nucleotides agree with TRBD1. The CDR3 is 19 residues long. CDR1 is SGHDN, CDR2 FVKESK, per germline. After removal of 2 bases from V and 0 bases from J, the junction contained 10 bases not matched to a gene. The CDR3 nucleotides are TGTGCCAGCAGCCAACTGGGAGGGGACAGGGAAACAACTAATGAAAAACTGTTTTTT. It specifies CASSQLGGDRETTNEKLFF. Full variable domain (missing parts from reference TRBV14 and TRBJ1-4): EAGVTQFPSHSVIEKGQTVTLRCDPISGHDNLYWYRRVMGKEIKFLLHFVKESKQDESGMPNNRFLAERTGGTYSTLKVQPAELEDSGVYFCASSQLGGDRETTNEKLFFGSGTQLSVL.

The rearrangement uses TRBV6-5 and TRBJ1-2; D unresolved. V was cut by 6 bases and J by 10 bases, with 12 bases left in between. Germline values: CDR1 MNHEY, CDR2 SVGAGI. The CDR3 has 11 residues. CDR3 DNA sequence: TGTGCCAGCAGCGCAGGCCCTATCTACACCTTC. This sequence encodes CASSAGPIYTF.

V gene TRBV5-1 combines with J gene TRBJ2-1, with 8 bases lining up with TRBD1. V trimming: 2 bases; J trimming: 2 bases; junction bases outside the gene matches: 6. The germline CDR1 and CDR2 sequences are SGHRS and YFSETQ. The CDR3 is made up of 16 amino acids. The CDR3 DNA reads as TGCGCCAGCAGCTTAGGGGACAGGCCCACCTACAATGAGCAGTTCTTC. Translating gives CASSLGDRPTYNEQFF.

This sequence joins TRBV11-3 and TRBJ2-5; the match to TRBD2 covers 7 bases. This CDR3 has 12 amino acids. Germline CDR1 is SGHNT and CDR2 is YENEEA. V shed 6 bases and J 5 bases; nucleotides not matched to a gene: 3. In nucleotides, the CDR3 is TGTGCCAGCAGGGGAGGGATTGAGACCCAGTACTTC. Protein sequence: CASRGGIETQYF.

This clone was counted once. The CDR3 is CASSFSTSGRNEQFF. In DNA form, the CDR3 reads TGCGCCAGCAGCTTTTCAACTAGCGGCCGAAATGAGCAGTTCTTC. V usage is TRBV5-1 and J usage is TRBJ2-1; 8 bases are a match to TRBD2. The CDR3 runs to 15 residues. V lost 2 bases, J lost 7 bases, and 8 bases stayed unmatched. CDR1 SGHRS and CDR2 YFSETQ come from the germline V gene.

The chain carries TRBV11-2 and TRBJ2-7, with 7 bases aligning to TRBD1. V trimming: 4 bases; J trimming: 3 bases; junction bases outside the gene matches: 9. The CDR3 sequence is 15 residues long. Germline CDR1 is SGHAT and CDR2 is FQNNGV. CDR3 DNA sequence: TGTGCCAGCAGCTGGGACAGAGGGTGGAGCTACGAGCAGTACTTC. It yields the protein CASSWDRGWSYEQYF.

The chain joins TRBV21-1 to TRBJ2-2; the D call TRBD1 from the table was never checked on the DNA. TRBV21-1 is noted as a pseudogene. There are 17 residues in the CDR3. CDR3 DNA sequence: TGTGCCAGCAGCACCAGGGGTTACCGGGTTCACACCGGGGAGCTGTTTTTT. This translates into CASSTRGYRVHTGELFF.

The rearrangement links TRBV5-1 to TRBJ1-5; perhaps TRBD1 as D (6 bases). The CDR3 runs 16 residues. Trimming removed 7 bases from V and 4 bases from J, with 21 bases in between. Germline loops: CDR1 SGHRS, CDR2 YFSETQ. The CDR3 sequence: CASGTKTTGKNQPQHF. The DNA of the CDR3 is TGCGCCAGCGGAACCAAAACGACAGGAAAAAATCAGCCCCAGCATTTT.

This chain connects TRBV29-1 to TRBJ2-3, with 8 bases matching TRBD1. The CDR3 extends over 15 amino acids. With 6 bases clipped from V and 1 base from J, the junction kept 9 bases outside the gene matches. CDR1 SQVTM and CDR2 ANQGSEA come from the germline V gene. The CDR3 sequence is CSVTRTGMGTDTQYF. CDR3 bases: TGCAGCGTAACCCGGACAGGGATGGGCACAGATACGCAGTATTTT.

This chain connects TRBV5-6 to TRBJ2-7; 11 nucleotides agree with TRBD1. V shed 5 bases, J shed 4 bases, and the junction held 8 bases outside the gene matches. Germline CDR1 is SGHDT and CDR2 is YYEEEE. This CDR3 region has 15 residues. CDR3 sequence reads: CASSTGQGATYEQYF. The CDR3 nucleotides are TGTGCCAGCAGTACAGGACAGGGGGCGACTTACGAGCAGTACTTC.

This rearrangement joins TRBV7-8 to TRBJ2-7, with D possibly being TRBD2 (6 bases). Trimming stripped 6 bases from V and 2 bases from J, with 14 bases between. Germline CDR1 is SGHVS and CDR2 is FQNEAQ. This CDR3 spans 14 amino acids. CDR3 loop: CASREGSRAYEQYF. CDR3 nucleotides: TGTGCCAGCAGGGAGGGATCTCGGGCCTACGAGCAGTACTTC.

The chain recombines TRBV11-3 with TRBJ2-3; 9 bases map to TRBD1. Unmatched junction bases numbered 10, after V lost 6 bases and J lost 3 bases. CDR1 and CDR2 (germline): SGHNT, YENEEA. This CDR3 spans 16 amino acids. CDR3 nucleotide sequence: TGTGCCAGCAGACCAGGCCGGGACAGGGCTACAGATACGCAGTATTTT. Protein product: CASRPGRDRATDTQYF.

V and J are TRBV6-2 or TRBV6-3 and TRBJ2-7; D is possibly TRBD2 (6 bases). Germline V CDR1 and CDR2: MNHEY, SVGEGT. Trimming pared 2 bases from V and 2 bases from J, leaving 25 bases between. The length of the CDR3 is 19 residues. The CDR3: CASSYPPHLTSFLTYEQYF. The CDR3 DNA sequence: TGTGCCAGCAGTTACCCGCCCCATCTAACTAGCTTTTTAACCTACGAGCAGTACTTC.

The chain employs TRBV10-1 and TRBJ2-1, with 11 positions matching TRBD2. Germline trimming cut 5 bases from V and 1 base from J; bases unmatched to any gene: 10. Germline CDR1 WNHNN, CDR2 SYGVQD (reference sequence). CDR3 length: 18 amino acids. The CDR3 here is CASSFHRTSGFSYNEQFF. The CDR3, as DNA: TGCGCCAGCAGTTTCCACCGGACTAGCGGGTTTTCCTACAATGAGCAGTTCTTC.

The table lists this clone with many counts. The rearrangement links TRBV7-6 to TRBJ2-7; TRBD2 is a possible D gene (6 bases). V lost 5 bases to trimming and J lost 3 bases, with 11 bases between them. Germline loops: CDR1 SGHVS, CDR2 FNYEAQ. There are 13 residues in the CDR3. This CDR3 reads CASSAGPNYEQYF. The CDR3 DNA follows: TGTGCCAGCAGCGCGGGACCCAACTACGAGCAGTACTTC.

J is TRBJ1-3 and V is TRBV25-1; D is unclear. From germline, CDR1 is MGHDK and CDR2 SYGVNS. V dropped 6 bases and J dropped 0 bases, with 6 bases sitting between them. The CDR3 is made up of 13 amino acids. The DNA for the CDR3 is TGTGCCAGCAGCAGTTCCTCTGGAAACACCATATATTTT. Its protein is CASSSSSGNTIYF.

The chain recombines TRBV29-1 with TRBJ2-7; maybe TRBD1 (5 bases). Per the germline V gene, CDR1 is SQVTM and CDR2 is ANQGSEA. This CDR3 has 13 residues. With 2 bases removed from V and 3 bases from J, the gap between germline ends came to 11 bases. CDR3 region: CSVEQGSDYEQYF. The CDR3 nucleotides are TGCAGCGTTGAACAGGGATCGGACTACGAGCAGTACTTC.